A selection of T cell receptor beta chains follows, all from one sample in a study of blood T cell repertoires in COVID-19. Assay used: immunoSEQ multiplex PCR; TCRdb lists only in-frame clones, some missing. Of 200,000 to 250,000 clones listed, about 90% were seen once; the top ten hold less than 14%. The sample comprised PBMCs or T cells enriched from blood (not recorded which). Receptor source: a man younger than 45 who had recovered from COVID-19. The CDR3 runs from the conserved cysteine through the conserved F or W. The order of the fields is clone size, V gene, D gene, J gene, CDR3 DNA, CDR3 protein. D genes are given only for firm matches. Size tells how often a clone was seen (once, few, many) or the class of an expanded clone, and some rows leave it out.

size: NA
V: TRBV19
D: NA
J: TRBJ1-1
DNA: TGTGCCAGTAGTATCCCCATCCTGAACACTGAAGCTTTCTTT
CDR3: CASSIPILNTEAFF

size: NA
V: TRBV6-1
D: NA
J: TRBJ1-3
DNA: TGTGCCAGCAGTGAAGGGGCAGTCCGGAACACCATATATTTT
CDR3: CASSEGAVRNTIYF

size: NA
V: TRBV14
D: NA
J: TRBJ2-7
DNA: TGTGCCAGCATGTCGGTGTGGGAGCAGTACTTC
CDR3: CASMSVWEQYF

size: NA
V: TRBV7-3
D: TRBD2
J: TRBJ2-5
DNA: TGTGCCAGCAGCTTAGGGCCGGGACTAGGAGAGACCCAGTACTTC
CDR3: CASSLGPGLGETQYF

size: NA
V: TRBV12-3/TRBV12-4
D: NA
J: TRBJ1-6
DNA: TGTGCCAGCAGTCCCCAGGTTTCACCCCTCCACTTT
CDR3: CASSPQVSPLHF

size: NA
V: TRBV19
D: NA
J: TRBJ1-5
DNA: TGTGCCAGTAGATGGGGGGGCAATCAGCCCCAGCATTTT
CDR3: CASRWGGNQPQHF

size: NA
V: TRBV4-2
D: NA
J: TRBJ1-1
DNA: TGTGCCAGCAGCCAAGGGATGAGGACAGCAAACACTGAAGCTTTCTTT
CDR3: CASSQGMRTANTEAFF

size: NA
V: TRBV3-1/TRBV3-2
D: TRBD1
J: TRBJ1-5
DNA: TGTGCCAGCAGCCATGCCGGGACAGGGGATCAGCCCCAGCATTTT
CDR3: CASSHAGTGDQPQHF

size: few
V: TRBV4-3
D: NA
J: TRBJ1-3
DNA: TGCGCCAGCAGCGAACAGGCTGGAAACACCATATATTTT
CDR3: CASSEQAGNTIYF

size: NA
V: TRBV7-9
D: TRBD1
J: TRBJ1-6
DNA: TGTGCCAGCAGCTTTGACAGGGGTCGTTCACCCCTCCACTTT
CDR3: CASSFDRGRSPLHF